This T cell receptor beta chain derives from a study of T cell changes during pregnancy in multiple sclerosis. CDR1 LGHNA and CDR2 YSLEER come from the germline V gene. CDR3 length: 18 residues. V gave up 1 base and J gave up 0 bases; unmatched junction bases: 8. Some clones are missing from TCRdb's copy, which holds only in-frame ones; the method was immunoSEQ multiplex PCR. The sample comprises approximately 39,000 clones, 92% of which are singletons, and around 1.3% rests with the top ten. The chain carries TRBV4-3 and TRBJ1-4; 7 nucleotides match TRBD1. This TCR was recovered from a female donor with multiple sclerosis, enrolled in a pregnancy study. The sequencing sample was made of PBMCs (not recorded whether the cells were cultured). CDR3 protein: CASSQGTGLLATNEKLFF. DNA for the CDR3: TGCGCCAGCAGCCAAGGGACAGGCCTCCTTGCAACTAATGAAAAACTGTTTTTT.